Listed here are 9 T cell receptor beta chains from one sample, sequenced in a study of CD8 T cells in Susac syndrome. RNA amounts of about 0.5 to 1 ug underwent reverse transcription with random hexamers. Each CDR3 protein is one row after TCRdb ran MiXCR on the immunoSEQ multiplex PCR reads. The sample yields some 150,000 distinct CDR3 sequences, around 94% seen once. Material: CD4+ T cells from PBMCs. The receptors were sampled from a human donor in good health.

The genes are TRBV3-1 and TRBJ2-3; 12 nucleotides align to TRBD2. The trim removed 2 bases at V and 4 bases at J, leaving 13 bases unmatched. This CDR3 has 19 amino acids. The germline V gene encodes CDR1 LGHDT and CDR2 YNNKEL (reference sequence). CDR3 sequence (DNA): TGTGCCAGCAGCCAAAGGTTGCGACTAGCGGGAGAACGGGCAGATACGCAGTATTTT. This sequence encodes CASSQRLRLAGERADTQYF.

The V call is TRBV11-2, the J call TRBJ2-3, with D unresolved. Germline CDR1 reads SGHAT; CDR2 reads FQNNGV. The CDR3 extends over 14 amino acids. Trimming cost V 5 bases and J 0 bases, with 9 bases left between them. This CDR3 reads CASSPPLSTDTQYF. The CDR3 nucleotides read TGTGCCAGCAGCCCCCCGCTGAGCACAGATACGCAGTATTTT.

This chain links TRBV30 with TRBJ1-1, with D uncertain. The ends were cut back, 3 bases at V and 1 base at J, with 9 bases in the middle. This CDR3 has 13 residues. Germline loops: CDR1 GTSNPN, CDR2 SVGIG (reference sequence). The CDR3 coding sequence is TGTGCCTGGAGGGACGAAGCGAACACTGAAGCTTTCTTT. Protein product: CAWRDEANTEAFF. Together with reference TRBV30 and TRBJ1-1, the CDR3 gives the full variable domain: SQTIHQWPATLVQPVGSPLSLECTVEGTSNPNLYWYRQAAGRGLQLLFYSVGIGQISSEVPQNLSASRPQDRQFILSSKKLLLSDSGFYLCAWRDEANTEAFFGQGTRLTVV.

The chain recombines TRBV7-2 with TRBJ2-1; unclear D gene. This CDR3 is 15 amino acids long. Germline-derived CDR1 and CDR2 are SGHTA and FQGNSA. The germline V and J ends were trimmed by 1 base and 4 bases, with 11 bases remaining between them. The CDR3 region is CASSLVPRKYNEQFF. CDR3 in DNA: TGTGCCAGCAGCTTAGTGCCGAGGAAATACAATGAGCAGTTCTTC.

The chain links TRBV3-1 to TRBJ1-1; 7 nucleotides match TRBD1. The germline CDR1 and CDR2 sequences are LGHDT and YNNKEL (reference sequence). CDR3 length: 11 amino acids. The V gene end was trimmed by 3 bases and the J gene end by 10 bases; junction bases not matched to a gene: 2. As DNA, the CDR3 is TGTGCCAGCAGCCAGGGGACAGTAGCTTTCTTT. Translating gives CASSQGTVAFF. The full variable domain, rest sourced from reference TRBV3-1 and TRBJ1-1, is DTAVSQTPKYLVTQMGNDKSIKCEQNLGHDTMYWYKQDSKKFLKIMFSYNNKELIINETVPNRFSPKSPDKAHLNLHINSLELGDSAVYFCASSQGTVAFFGQGTRLTVV.

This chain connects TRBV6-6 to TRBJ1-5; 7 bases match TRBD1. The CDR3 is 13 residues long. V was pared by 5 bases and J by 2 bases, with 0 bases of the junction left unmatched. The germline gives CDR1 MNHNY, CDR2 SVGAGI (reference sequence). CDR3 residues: CASSTGGNQPQHF. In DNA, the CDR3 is TGTGCCAGCAGTACAGGGGGCAATCAGCCCCAGCATTTT.

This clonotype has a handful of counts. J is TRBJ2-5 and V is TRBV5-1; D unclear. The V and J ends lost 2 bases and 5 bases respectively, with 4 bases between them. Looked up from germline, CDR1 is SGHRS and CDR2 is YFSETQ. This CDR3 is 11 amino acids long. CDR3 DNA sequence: TGCGCCAGCAGCTTTCTCGAGACCCAGTACTTC. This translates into CASSFLETQYF.

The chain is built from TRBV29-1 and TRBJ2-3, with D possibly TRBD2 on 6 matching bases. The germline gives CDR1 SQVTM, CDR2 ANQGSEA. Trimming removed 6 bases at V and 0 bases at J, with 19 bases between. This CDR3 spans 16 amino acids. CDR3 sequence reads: CSVPPVEGLSTDTQYF. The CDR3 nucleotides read TGCAGCGTGCCACCAGTGGAGGGACTGAGCACAGATACGCAGTATTTT.

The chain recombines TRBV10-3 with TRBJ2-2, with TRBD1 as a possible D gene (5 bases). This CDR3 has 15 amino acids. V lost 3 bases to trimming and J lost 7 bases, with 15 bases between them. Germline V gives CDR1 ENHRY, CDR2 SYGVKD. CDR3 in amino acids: CAISDSDLQGGELFF. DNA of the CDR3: TGTGCCATCAGTGACTCCGACCTTCAGGGCGGGGAGCTGTTTTTT.